The present T cell receptor beta chain was sequenced within a study of post-analysis software for immune sequencing data. For the study at large: Relapsing-remitting, secondary progressive and progressive-relapsing multiple sclerosis were all included among the disease courses.

The germline V gene encodes CDR1 SGHTA and CDR2 FQGTGA. Deletions cut 2 bases from V and 6 bases from J, with 15 bases between. This CDR3 is built from 15 residues. Overall study findings and caveats: Patients showed TRBV5-6, TRBV5-1 and TRBV20-1 among a few TRBV segments more frequent than in controls. Diversity measured as normalized Chao1 was significantly lower in multiple sclerosis patients than in controls.

Built from TCR beta cDNA, the libraries had unique molecular identifiers in them. T cells numbering roughly 0.95 to 10 million gave rise to around 500,000 cDNA molecules. Each CDR3 protein is one row after TCRdb ran MiXCR on the PCR reads. This table has about 380,000 distinct CDR3 sequences, approximately 33% appearing once. This clonotype was detected a few times. Its target is not known. This clonotype originated in a girl between 5 and 17 years old with multiple sclerosis. V gene TRBV7-3 combines with J gene TRBJ2-3; D gene ambiguous. What was sequenced was blood. CDR3 residues: CASSLSSIVVDTQYF. The CDR3, as DNA: TGTGCCAGCAGCTTATCGTCGATAGTTGTGGATACGCAGTATTTT.